This T cell receptor (beta chain) was recovered during a study of cytomegalovirus exposure and HLA in healthy donors. The study's findings and limits: The authors listed around 150 TCR beta chains as cytomegalovirus-associated. Subsequent analysis revealed that first-cohort TCR clusters tended to co-occur in the roughly 120 validation repertoires. There were a few CMV-associated chains whose specificity for CMV antigens was confirmed in vitro.

Produced via immunoSEQ multiplex PCR; TCRdb's table is partial and in-frame only. The sample lists about 110,000 clones, roughly 86% occurring once. These donors were members of the 120-subject validation cohort, a group separate from the approximately 700-subject first cohort. In regard to this clone: Its antigen is as yet unknown.

This clonotype was sampled from a woman between 18 and 29 years old in good health and CMV-seronegative. Sequenced sample: PBMCs.

CDR3 nucleotide sequence: TGTGCCAGCAGGTTGACTCCGAGCTCCTACAATGAGCAGTTCTTC. Translating gives CASRLTPSSYNEQFF. This sequence joins TRBV6-5 and TRBJ2-1, with unresolved D. Germline assignment: CDR1 MNHEY and CDR2 SVGAGI. The V and J ends lost 6 bases and 0 bases respectively, with 12 bases between them. This CDR3 region has 15 residues.